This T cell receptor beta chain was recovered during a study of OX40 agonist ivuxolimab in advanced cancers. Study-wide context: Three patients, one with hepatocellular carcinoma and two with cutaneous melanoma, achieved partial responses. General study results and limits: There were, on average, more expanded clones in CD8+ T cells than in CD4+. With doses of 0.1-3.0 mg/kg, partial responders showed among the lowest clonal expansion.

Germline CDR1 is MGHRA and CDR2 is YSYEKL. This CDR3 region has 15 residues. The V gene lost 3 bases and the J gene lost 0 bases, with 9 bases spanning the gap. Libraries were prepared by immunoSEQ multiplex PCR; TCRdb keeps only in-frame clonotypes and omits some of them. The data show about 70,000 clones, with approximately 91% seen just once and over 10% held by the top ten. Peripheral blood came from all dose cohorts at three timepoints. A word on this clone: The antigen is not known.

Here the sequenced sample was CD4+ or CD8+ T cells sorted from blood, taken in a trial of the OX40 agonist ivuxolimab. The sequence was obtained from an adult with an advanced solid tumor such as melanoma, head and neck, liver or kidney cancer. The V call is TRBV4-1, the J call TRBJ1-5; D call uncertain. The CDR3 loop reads CASSQAPGSNQPQHF. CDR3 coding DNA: TGCGCCAGCAGCCAGGCCCCGGGTAGCAATCAGCCCCAGCATTTT.